Described below is a single T cell receptor beta chain sequence and its context. The antigen is unknown. The method was immunoSEQ multiplex PCR; TCRdb's version includes in-frame clones alone and lacks a portion of them. The repertoire holds roughly 69,000 clones, with over 80% as singletons. The CDR3 is 13 residues long. In germline, CDR1 is MGHRA, CDR2 YSYEKL. V lost 4 bases to trimming and J lost 4 bases, with 10 bases between them. This specimen belongs to a study of OX40 agonist ivuxolimab in advanced cancers. Points from the study as a whole: Low normalized T-cell clonal expansion also characterized some of the nonresponders.

The source of this sequence is an adult with an advanced solid tumor such as melanoma, head and neck, liver or kidney cancer. This sequence joins TRBV4-1 and TRBJ1-1; D is unresolved. The sample was CD4+ or CD8+ T cells sorted from blood, taken in a trial of the OX40 agonist ivuxolimab. This chain's CDR3 is CASSRGVSTEAFF. CDR3 nucleotides: TGCGCCAGCAGCCGCGGGGTTAGCACTGAAGCTTTCTTT.